This passage covers 27 T cell receptor beta chains from one sample sequenced in a study of blood T cells in healthy people across ages. Next came a second PCR, run for about 6 to 11 cycles, which used a sample-barcoded 5' primer along with a J-beta primer mix. TCRdb ran MiXCR on the 5' RACE reads and lists one entry per CDR3 protein. Counted here are more than 1,000,000 distinct CDR3 sequences, under 30% occurring once; the ten biggest clones make up around 0.75%. The sample was also linked to a second study, of T cells of mothers and their children.

Specimen: blood. Receptors originate from a girl aged 2 to 10 in good health.

This clonotype was observed a few times. This rearrangement joins TRBV10-3 to TRBJ1-1, with D tentatively TRBD1 (5 bases). CDR1 ENHRY and CDR2 SYGVKD come from the germline V gene. The CDR3 loop spans 14 amino acids. Trimming left V 3 bases short and J 3 bases short, with 11 bases between. CDR3 nucleotide sequence: TGTGCCATCAGTGATCCAGGCAGGGACACTGAAGCTTTCTTT. Its protein is CAISDPGRDTEAFF.

V and J are TRBV4-1 and TRBJ1-4, with D tentatively TRBD1 (5 bases). This CDR3 comprises 15 residues. CDR1 and CDR2 from the germline V gene are MGHRA and YSYEKL. The V end was cut by 2 bases, the J end by 4 bases, with 11 bases between. The CDR3 bases are TGCGCCAGCAGCCAATCCCAGGGCCTTAATGAAAAACTGTTTTTT. Encoded protein: CASSQSQGLNEKLFF.

This chain connects TRBV5-8 to TRBJ1-4; D unclear. The V end lost 4 bases, the J end lost 10 bases, and 11 bases lay between the germline ends. Germline V gene data show CDR1 as SGHTS and CDR2 as YDEGEE. CDR3 size: 12 residues. CDR3 in DNA: TGTGCCAGCAGCCCTCCTTTAGGAAAACTGTTTTTT. Residues: CASSPPLGKLFF. Based on the CDR3 plus reference TRBV5-8 and TRBJ1-4, the full variable domain is EAGVTQSPTHLIKTRGQQATLRCSPISGHTSVYWYQQALGLGLQFLLWYDEGEERNRGNFPPRFSGRQFPNYSSELNVNALELEDSALYLCASSPPLGKLFFGSGTQLSVL.

The chain recombines TRBV20-1 with TRBJ1-3; D gene uncertain. CDR1 and CDR2 from the germline V gene are DFQATT and SNEGSKA (reference sequence). The CDR3 totals 14 residues. Trimming pared 1 base from V and 5 bases from J, leaving 12 bases between. The CDR3 loop reads CSARAQPWRNTIYF. Written as DNA, the CDR3 is TGCAGTGCTAGAGCTCAACCCTGGAGAAACACCATATATTTT.

This clonotype occurred a few times. The chain joins TRBV4-3 to TRBJ1-6; D uncertain. The CDR3 extends over 15 amino acids. The ends were cut back, 0 bases at V and 7 bases at J, with 10 bases in the middle. Germline assignment: CDR1 LGHNA and CDR2 YSLEER. The CDR3 protein is CASSQDSSGNSPLHF. The CDR3 DNA reads TGCGCCAGCAGCCAAGACTCTAGTGGGAATTCACCCCTCCACTTT.

This clonotype was found a few times. The V and J genes are TRBV7-2 and TRBJ2-4, with D perhaps matching TRBD1 (6 bases). This CDR3 is 13 amino acids long. Trimming stripped 5 bases from V and 8 bases from J, with 13 bases between. CDR1 and CDR2 (germline): SGHTA, FQGNSA. The CDR3 coding sequence is TGTGCCAGCAGCCCGCGGACAGTGGACATTCAGTACTTC. As protein: CASSPRTVDIQYF.

In this sample, this clonotype turned up a few times. The CDR3 reads CSADGATYEQYF. CDR3 nucleotides: TGCAGTGCAGACGGGGCCACCTACGAGCAGTACTTC. The chain links TRBV20-1 to TRBJ2-7, with D perhaps matching TRBD1 or TRBD2 (5 bases each). This CDR3 contains 12 residues. Between the trimmed V and J ends, which lost 6 bases and 2 bases, there was a span of 11 bases. CDR1 DFQATT and CDR2 SNEGSKA come from the germline V gene (reference sequence).

This chain joins TRBV7-2 and TRBJ1-2; no clear D gene. The germline V gene encodes CDR1 SGHTA and CDR2 FQGNSA. The germline V and J ends were trimmed by 5 bases and 8 bases, with 18 bases remaining between them. This CDR3 region has 14 residues. DNA of the CDR3: TGTGCCAGCAGCGCCATTACGGGGTTCGAAGGCTACACCTTC. Translating it yields CASSAITGFEGYTF.

This chain uses TRBV29-1 with TRBJ2-3; 12 bases map to TRBD2. Germline loops: CDR1 SQVTM, CDR2 ANQGSEA. CDR3 length: 17 residues. V lost 2 bases and J lost 5; bases outside the gene matches: 11. CDR3 coding DNA: TGCAGCGTTGAACCCTCCGGACTAGCGGGGTTCGGAGATACGCAGTATTTT. Amino acids: CSVEPSGLAGFGDTQYF.

This clonotype has more than one count but fewer than ten. The chain recombines TRBV4-2 with TRBJ2-5; 7 nucleotides match TRBD1. The J call may be mistaken, given a closer DNA end match to TRBJ2-1. The germline gives CDR1 LGHNA, CDR2 YNFKEQ. This CDR3 region has 14 residues. The chain's CDR3 is CASSPGQRRNEQFF. In DNA form, the CDR3 reads TGTGCCAGCAGCCCGGGACAGCGACGGAATGAGCAGTTCTTC.

V is TRBV2 and J is TRBJ2-5, with 8 bases aligning to TRBD1. The V gene's germline CDR1 is SNHLY and CDR2 FYNNEI. The CDR3 is 16 amino acids. Germline trimming cut 0 bases from V and 2 bases from J; bases unmatched to any gene: 5. The CDR3 region has the DNA TGTGCCAGCAGTGAAGCCATGGGACAGGTACAAGAGACCCAGTACTTC. This gives the protein CASSEAMGQVQETQYF.

This clonotype was counted only a few times. It is likely a read error, because the conserved phenylalanine at the end of the CDR3 is missing. The rearrangement uses TRBV7-8 and TRBJ1-5; D unresolved. V dropped 5 bases and J dropped 9 bases, with 8 bases sitting between them. Germline CDR1 SGHVS, CDR2 FQNEAQ. The CDR3 runs to 11 residues. CDR3: CASSAFGPQHL. DNA of the CDR3: TGTGCCAGCAGCGCCTTTGGGCCCCAGCATCTT.

This clonotype appeared a few times. V gene TRBV20-1 combines with J gene TRBJ2-1; D perhaps matches TRBD1 (6 bases). Germline assignment: CDR1 DFQATT and CDR2 SNEGSKA (reference sequence). V was clipped by 0 bases and J by 4 bases, with 19 bases between them. The CDR3 runs to 17 residues. Here the CDR3 reads CSARDLSSGQSYNEQFF. Written as DNA, the CDR3 is TGCAGTGCTAGAGATCTAAGTTCGGGACAATCTTACAATGAGCAGTTCTTC.

The gene calls are TRBV5-6 and TRBJ2-3; tentative D call: TRBD2 (7 bases). V lost 4 bases to trimming and J lost 8 bases, with 17 bases between them. The germline gives CDR1 SGHDT, CDR2 YYEEEE. The CDR3 runs 14 residues. The CDR3 DNA follows: TGTGCCAGCAGCGTCGGAGGGGGGGGTGTTACGCAGTATTTT. Protein sequence: CASSVGGGGVTQYF. The whole variable domain, filled in from reference TRBV5-6 and TRBJ2-3, reads DAGVTQSPTHLIKTRGQQVTLRCSPKSGHDTVSWYQQALGQGPQFIFQYYEEEERQRGNFPDRFSGHQFPNYSSELNVNALLLGDSALYLCASSVGGGGVTQYFGPGTRLTVL.

The table lists this clonotype with a few counts. The chain has TRBV27 and TRBJ2-3; a possible D gene is TRBD2 (6 bases). The V and J ends lost 1 base and 6 bases respectively, with 20 bases between them. This CDR3 contains 17 residues. The germline gives CDR1 MNHEY, CDR2 SMNVEV (reference sequence). CDR3 coding DNA: TGTGCCAGCAGTTTATACCCCTTTCTAGCGAATGTCGATACGCAGTATTTT. Protein: CASSLYPFLANVDTQYF.

The CDR3 DNA follows: TGCAGCGTTGTGACAGTCCCATCTCTAACTTATGGGGACACCATATATTTT. Its translation: CSVVTVPSLTYGDTIYF. The chain has TRBV29-1 and TRBJ1-3, with TRBD1 as a possible D gene (5 bases). CDR3 size: 17 residues. Deletions cut 4 bases from V and 8 bases from J, with 27 bases between. Germline V CDR1 and CDR2: SQVTM, ANQGSEA.

The rearrangement joins TRBV3-1 to TRBJ1-3; 9 bases match TRBD1. CDR1 is LGHDT, CDR2 YNNKEL, per germline (reference sequence). The CDR3 is 16 residues long. With V trimmed by 3 bases and J by 1 base, 4 bases remained unmatched. CDR3: CASSHNRGLSGNTIYF. In nucleotides, the CDR3 is TGTGCCAGCAGCCATAACAGGGGGCTTTCTGGAAACACCATATATTTT.

The rearrangement uses TRBV14 and TRBJ2-5; perhaps TRBD2 as D (6 bases). Germline V gene lookup returns CDR1 SGHDN and CDR2 FVKESK. V shed 5 bases and J shed 5 bases, with 12 bases lying between them. There are 13 residues in the CDR3. CDR3 sequence: CASSYRLVETQYF. The CDR3, as DNA: TGTGCCAGCAGCTATCGACTAGTGGAGACCCAGTACTTC.

The V and J genes are TRBV4-3 and TRBJ1-1, with D unresolved. The CDR3 runs to 12 residues. Trimming pared 1 base from V and 7 bases from J, leaving 7 bases between. The V gene's germline CDR1 is LGHNA and CDR2 YSLEER. CDR3 coding DNA: TGCGCCAGCAGCCAAGTCGAGGGTGAAGCTTTCTTT. Translating it yields CASSQVEGEAFF.

This clonotype was picked up a small number of times. This rearrangement joins TRBV18 to TRBJ1-2; possibly TRBD1 for D (5 bases). The CDR3 loop spans 13 amino acids. CDR1 and CDR2 from the germline V gene are KGHSH and LQKENI. Trimming removed 5 bases from V and 5 bases from J, with 12 bases in between. This CDR3 is CASSWRQFYGYTF. CDR3 DNA sequence: TGTGCCAGCTCATGGAGACAGTTTTATGGCTACACCTTC. Filled out from reference TRBV18 and TRBJ1-2, the complete variable domain reads NAGVMQNPRHLVRRRGQEARLRCSPMKGHSHVYWYRQLPEEGLKFMVYLQKENIIDESGMPKERFSAEFPKEGPSILRIQQVVRGDSAAYFCASSWRQFYGYTFGSGTRLTVV.

The chain joins TRBV6-2 or TRBV6-3 to TRBJ1-1, with D perhaps TRBD1 (5 bases). Germline assignment: CDR1 MNHEY and CDR2 SVGEGT. The CDR3 loop spans 12 amino acids. V was pared by 4 bases and J by 10 bases, with 13 bases between. The CDR3 region is CASSFPVQGAFF. CDR3 in DNA: TGTGCCAGCAGTTTCCCCGTCCAGGGAGCTTTCTTT.

The sample holds a few counts of this clonotype. The chain joins TRBV13 to TRBJ2-1, with D perhaps TRBD2 (5 bases). The CDR3 is 17 residues long. The germline V and J ends were trimmed by 4 bases and 0 bases, with 16 bases remaining between them. Germline CDR1 and CDR2: PRHDT and FYEKMQ (reference sequence). The CDR3 DNA reads as TGTGCCAGCAGCTCGACGGACGCGGGCCCCTCCTACAATGAGCAGTTCTTC. This codes for CASSSTDAGPSYNEQFF.

The chain uses TRBV12-3 or TRBV12-4 and TRBJ2-1; D may match TRBD1 or TRBD2 (7 bases each). V was shortened by 3 bases and J by 5 bases, with 23 bases between the two germline ends. This CDR3 is 18 amino acids long. In DNA form, the CDR3 reads TGTGCCAGCAGTTTTCCTACCTTTCAGGGGGGGTACGACAATGAGCAGTTCTTC. Its protein product is CASSFPTFQGGYDNEQFF.

The chain recombines TRBV9 with TRBJ1-1, with D perhaps matching TRBD1 (5 bases). This CDR3 region has 16 residues. The germline V gene has CDR1 SGDLS and CDR2 YYNGEE. With 0 bases removed from V and 3 bases from J, the gap between germline ends came to 15 bases. This CDR3 is CASSVAPLGGDTEAFF. CDR3 sequence (DNA): TGTGCCAGCAGCGTAGCCCCGCTGGGGGGGGACACTGAAGCTTTCTTT.

This chain links TRBV5-5 with TRBJ2-5; D not resolved. Germline V CDR1 and CDR2: SGHKS, YYEKEE (reference sequence). The CDR3 contains 14 residues. V dropped 2 bases and J dropped 4 bases, with 12 bases sitting between them. The CDR3 nucleotides are TGTGCCAGCAGCTTCGGCGAGTTCATAGAGACCCAGTACTTC. Translating it yields CASSFGEFIETQYF.

The rearrangement links TRBV6-1 to TRBJ2-1; tentatively, D is TRBD1 (6 bases). This CDR3 comprises 14 residues. Trimming shortened V by 0 bases and J by 9 bases, and 12 bases separated the two germline ends. CDR1 and CDR2 (germline): MNHNS, SASEGT. In DNA form, the CDR3 reads TGTGCCAGCAGTGAAGCATCAGGGGTTGGTGAGCAGTTCTTC. Protein: CASSEASGVGEQFF.

A few counts support this clonotype. The chain links TRBV6-1 to TRBJ2-2, with D unclear. In germline, CDR1 is MNHNS, CDR2 SASEGT. Trimming took 7 bases from V and 6 from J, leaving 18 bases between them. This CDR3 contains 15 residues. In nucleotides, the CDR3 is TGTGCCAGCACCCTAAAGATGGAACTTCCCGGGGAGCTGTTTTTT. It encodes CASTLKMELPGELFF.